The 30 T cell receptor beta chains below come from one sample, sequenced in a study of T cell repertoires in cytomegalovirus infection. Using its own MiXCR run on the reads, TCRdb lists one record per CDR3 protein. The sample contains some 600,000 distinct CDR3 sequences, 20% to 25% of which appear only once. Sample: CD8+ T cells from PBMCs. The receptor set was obtained from a human donor in good health (CMV status not recorded). Some clones in this sample may be carry-over from other donors' samples.

This clonotype was counted ten times or more. V is TRBV7-8 and J is TRBJ2-2; tentative D call: TRBD2 (6 bases). This CDR3 has 14 residues. Per germline, CDR1 SGHVS and CDR2 FQNEAQ. V was clipped by 5 bases and J by 4 bases, with 11 bases between them. CDR3 protein: CASSGSGSTGELFF. CDR3 sequence (DNA): TGTGCCAGCAGCGGGTCCGGGAGCACCGGGGAGCTGTTTTTT.

The J gene is TRBJ1-1, the V gene TRBV7-9, with a possible D match to TRBD1 (6 bases). The CDR3 sequence is 15 residues long. Trimming shortened V by 7 bases and J by 4 bases, and 19 bases separated the two germline ends. CDR1 is SEHNR, CDR2 FQNEAQ, per germline (reference sequence). The DNA of the CDR3 is TGTGCCAGCAACTCCGACAGGTATACTTCCACTGAAGCTTTCTTT. Residues: CASNSDRYTSTEAFF.

This clonotype was recorded once. J is TRBJ1-1 and V is TRBV19; D remains ambiguous. The CDR3 runs to 16 residues. Trimming left V 0 bases short and J 0 bases short, with 11 bases between. Germline V gene sequence: CDR1 LNHDA, CDR2 SQIVND (reference sequence). In DNA, the CDR3 is TGTGCCAGTAGTATAGAGGGTTCCAGTCTGAACACTGAAGCTTTCTTT. Translating it yields CASSIEGSSLNTEAFF.

There are many counts of this clonotype. J is TRBJ2-5 and V is TRBV6-1; 9 positions match TRBD2. With V trimmed by 7 bases and J by 4 bases, 7 bases remained unmatched. This CDR3 is 14 amino acids long. Germline V gene lookup returns CDR1 MNHNS and CDR2 SASEGT. The chain's CDR3 is CASTASGVGETQYF. CDR3 in DNA: TGTGCCAGCACTGCTAGCGGGGTTGGAGAGACCCAGTACTTC.

This clonotype appeared a few times. The V and J genes are TRBV5-1 and TRBJ2-1; 14 bases are a match to TRBD2. V gave up 4 bases and J gave up 4 bases; unmatched junction bases: 7. Germline lookup yields CDR1 SGHRS and CDR2 YFSETQ. The CDR3 covers 17 residues. The CDR3 protein is CASSRLAGGPFYNEQFF. CDR3 nucleotide sequence: TGCGCCAGCAGCCGACTAGCGGGGGGGCCTTTTTACAATGAGCAGTTCTTC.

This rearrangement joins TRBV20-1 to TRBJ1-2; 7 nucleotides align to TRBD1. Per the germline V gene, CDR1 is DFQATT and CDR2 is SNEGSKA (reference sequence). The V and J ends lost 1 base and 3 bases, in that order; junction bases with no gene match: 8. The CDR3 consists of 15 residues. The CDR3 DNA reads as TGCAGTGCTAGAGTTACAGGGGACGAGTACTATGGCTACACCTTC. Encoded protein: CSARVTGDEYYGYTF.

J is TRBJ1-5 and V is TRBV20-1; no firm D call. The germline CDR1 and CDR2 sequences are DFQATT and SNEGSKA (reference sequence). The germline V and J ends were trimmed by 4 bases and 9 bases, with 10 bases remaining between them. The CDR3 sequence is 11 residues long. CDR3 bases: TGCAGTGCTACTAAGTCCGGGCCCCAGCATTTT. This gives the protein CSATKSGPQHF.

There are a few counts of this clonotype. This sequence joins TRBV28 and TRBJ2-4; the match to TRBD1 covers 7 bases. V shed 5 bases, J shed 16 bases, and the junction held 8 bases outside the gene matches. The CDR3 is 11 residues long. From germline, CDR1 is MDHEN and CDR2 SYDVKM. CDR3 in DNA: TGTGCCAGCAGTGTAGGACAGGTCCGCTACTTC. This codes for CASSVGQVRYF.

This clonotype was recorded many times. One end of the junction varies from germline; a read error may be responsible. V usage is TRBV6-8 and J usage is TRBJ1-5; D uncertain. The CDR3 has 12 residues. Per germline, CDR1 MNHGY and CDR2 SAAAGT. This CDR3 is CASSYSTTSANF. DNA of the CDR3: TGTGCCAGCAGTTACTCGACGACGAGTGCGAATTTT.

The gene calls are TRBV5-1 and TRBJ2-7; TRBD1 agrees at 7 bases. The CDR3 is 15 residues long. CDR1 and CDR2 from the germline V gene are SGHRS and YFSETQ. V was clipped by 3 bases and J by 0 bases; unmatched bases: 6. The CDR3 here is CASSSADRPSYEQYF. The DNA for the CDR3 is TGCGCCAGCAGCTCTGCGGACAGGCCCTCCTACGAGCAGTACTTC.

V and J are TRBV7-9 and TRBJ2-2, with TRBD1 as a possible D gene (5 bases). Per germline, CDR1 SEHNR and CDR2 FQNEAQ (reference sequence). Trimming took 4 bases from V and 3 from J, leaving 18 bases between them. This CDR3 comprises 17 residues. CDR3 DNA sequence: TGTGCCAGCAGCTCTCTCCCGCAGGGTTCCGACACCGGGGAGCTGTTTTTT. Encoded protein: CASSSLPQGSDTGELFF. The whole variable domain, remainder taken from reference TRBV7-9 and TRBJ2-2, is DTGVSQNPRHKITKRGQNVTFRCDPISEHNRLYWYRQTLGQGPEFLTYFQNEAQLEKSRLLSDRFSAERPKGSFSTLEIQRTEQGDSAMYLCASSSLPQGSDTGELFFGEGSRLTVL.

This clonotype has a count of ten or more. The chain combines TRBV7-6 with TRBJ2-1, with D perhaps given as TRBD1 or TRBD2 (7 bases each). The length of the CDR3 is 17 residues. Trimming removed 4 bases at V and 5 bases at J, with 21 bases between. The germline V gene has CDR1 SGHVS and CDR2 FNYEAQ. The CDR3 DNA reads as TGTGCCAGCAGCTCTCAGGGGGAAGCGGGGCCTCACAATGAGCAGTTCTTC. This sequence encodes CASSSQGEAGPHNEQFF.

The chain uses TRBV7-2 and TRBJ2-2; maybe TRBD2 (7 bases). Germline lookup yields CDR1 SGHTA and CDR2 FQGNSA. V gave up 3 bases and J gave up 5 bases, with 13 bases separating them. This CDR3 spans 15 amino acids. The CDR3 bases are TGTGCCAGCAGCTTGCTCGGGGGGCGTACCGGGGAGCTGTTTTTT. The encoded protein is CASSLLGGRTGELFF.

This clonotype was seen only a few times. This may come from a read error, since a much larger clone is one base off. The CDR3 protein is CASSWTSQTNEQFF. In nucleotides, the CDR3 is TGTGCCAGCAGCTGGACTAGTCAGACAAATGAGCAGTTCTTC. The gene calls are TRBV7-2 and TRBJ2-1, with 7 nucleotides matching TRBD2. This CDR3 comprises 14 residues. Germline assignment: CDR1 SGHTA and CDR2 FQGNSA. Trimming took 4 bases from V and 7 from J; bases not matched to a gene: 7.

The rearrangement joins TRBV6-5 to TRBJ2-5; D possibly corresponds to TRBD1 (6 bases). Trimming cost V 5 bases and J 4 bases, with 14 bases left between them. Germline lookup yields CDR1 MNHEY and CDR2 SVGAGI. The CDR3 length is 14 residues. The CDR3 loop is CASSQTGRLETQYF. The CDR3 DNA reads TGTGCCAGCAGTCAGACAGGACGATTAGAGACCCAGTACTTC.

This clonotype showed up just a few times. The CDR3 DNA follows: TGTGCCAGCAGTGGTCAACCGGGGGTAATACCCTACGAGCAGTACGTC. Its protein product is CASSGQPGVIPYEQYV. The V gene is TRBV27, the J gene TRBJ2-7; TRBD2 is a possible D gene (6 bases). The CDR3 is 16 residues long. V was pared by 5 bases and J by 2 bases, with 19 bases between. In germline, CDR1 is MNHEY, CDR2 SMNVEV (reference sequence).

The gene calls are TRBV7-2 and TRBJ1-2; D not certain. From germline, CDR1 is SGHTA and CDR2 FQGNSA. The CDR3 sequence is 10 residues long. The ends were cut back, 10 bases at V and 9 bases at J, with 12 bases in the middle. CDR3 sequence (DNA): TGTGCCACCTTTCGAAGGAGCTACACCTTC. Translation: CATFRRSYTF.

The chain carries TRBV11-2 and TRBJ1-6; tentatively, D is TRBD1 (5 bases). V lost 4 bases to trimming and J lost 6 bases, with 19 bases between them. From germline, CDR1 is SGHAT and CDR2 FQNNGV. There are 17 residues in the CDR3. CDR3 region: CASSYRSGTEVNSPLHF. The CDR3 DNA is TGTGCCAGCAGCTACCGCTCCGGGACGGAAGTTAATTCACCCCTCCACTTT.

This rearrangement joins TRBV20-1 to TRBJ1-5; D is unclear. Germline assignment: CDR1 DFQATT and CDR2 SNEGSKA (reference sequence). This CDR3 is built from 14 residues. V was pared by 0 bases and J by 5 bases, with 11 bases between. CDR3 nucleotide sequence: TGCAGTGCTAGAGATCGTGAAGGCTATCAGCCCCAGCATTTT. Protein product: CSARDREGYQPQHF.

This clonotype has more than one count but fewer than ten. This sequence joins TRBV20-1 and TRBJ2-2; D gene unclear. The CDR3 sequence is 13 residues long. CDR1 and CDR2 (germline): DFQATT, SNEGSKA (reference sequence). Trimming took off 3 bases at V and 2 bases at J, with 7 bases between the two ends. In nucleotides, the CDR3 is TGCAGTGCTAGCGGGCCCAACACCGGGGAGCTGTTTTTT. It is translated as CSASGPNTGELFF.

This clonotype was counted many times. This rearrangement joins TRBV7-9 to TRBJ1-2; D remains ambiguous. Trimming took off 4 bases at V and 0 bases at J, with 15 bases between the two ends. Per germline, CDR1 SEHNR and CDR2 FQNEAQ (reference sequence). The CDR3 consists of 16 residues. Here the CDR3 reads CASSSPGDQANYGYTF. For the CDR3, the DNA is TGTGCCAGCAGCTCCCCCGGAGACCAAGCTAACTATGGCTACACCTTC.

The V gene is TRBV11-2, the J gene TRBJ2-7; 7 bases are a match to TRBD2. The germline gives CDR1 SGHAT, CDR2 FQNNGV. The CDR3 covers 15 residues. After removal of 5 bases from V and 5 bases from J, the junction contained 12 bases not matched to a gene. The CDR3 DNA reads TGTGCCAGCAGCCCCCAGTCAGCGGGGATGGACGAGCAGTACTTC. Protein sequence: CASSPQSAGMDEQYF.

The rearrangement uses TRBV5-5 and TRBJ1-2, with D possibly matching TRBD1 (5 bases). The germline gives CDR1 SGHKS, CDR2 YYEKEE (reference sequence). This CDR3 is built from 11 residues. The V gene lost 4 bases and the J gene lost 6 bases, with 7 bases spanning the gap. CDR3 residues: CASSPGNGYTF. CDR3 DNA: TGTGCCAGCAGCCCAGGGAATGGCTACACCTTC.

J is TRBJ2-5 and V is TRBV5-5; the match to TRBD1 covers 8 bases. Germline loops: CDR1 SGHKS, CDR2 YYEKEE (reference sequence). V lost 3 bases, J lost 5 bases, and 12 bases stayed unmatched. The CDR3 is made up of 16 amino acids. CDR3 sequence: CASSWGVRQGRETQYF. CDR3 DNA: TGTGCCAGCAGCTGGGGGGTCAGACAGGGGCGGGAGACCCAGTACTTC.

This clonotype occurred a few times. The chain's CDR3 is CASSFGDRDGYTF. DNA for the CDR3: TGTGCCAGCAGTTTCGGGGACAGGGACGGCTACACCTTC. The rearrangement links TRBV28 to TRBJ1-2, with TRBD1 matching over 9 bases. This CDR3 comprises 13 residues. V lost 3 bases to trimming and J lost 8 bases; unmatched junction nucleotides: 4. Germline CDR1 MDHEN, CDR2 SYDVKM.

The V and J genes are TRBV20-1 and TRBJ1-1; possibly TRBD1 for D (5 bases). This CDR3 spans 14 amino acids. The ends were cut back, 4 bases at V and 1 base at J, with 13 bases in the middle. CDR1 is DFQATT, CDR2 SNEGSKA, per germline (reference sequence). CDR3 in DNA: TGCAGTGCTACTCCGGTCACAGGGAACACTGAAGCTTTCTTT. This sequence encodes CSATPVTGNTEAFF.

This clonotype was recorded a few times. V usage is TRBV29-1 and J usage is TRBJ1-1; 9 bases align to TRBD1. The V gene's germline CDR1 is SQVTM and CDR2 ANQGSEA. Trimming at V came to 6 bases and at J to 6 bases, leaving 5 bases not matched to a gene. The CDR3 is made up of 12 amino acids. For the CDR3, the DNA is TGCAGCGTAAGACAGGGGGTTGCTGAAGCTTTCTTT. It codes for CSVRQGVAEAFF.

This clonotype was counted only a few times. This chain's CDR3 is CASSIVLGYTGELFF. The CDR3 DNA reads as TGTGCCAGCAGCATCGTCTTAGGTTACACCGGGGAGCTGTTTTTT. The J gene is TRBJ2-2, the V gene TRBV6-5, with D uncertain. This CDR3 comprises 15 residues. V gave up 6 bases and J gave up 3 bases, with 14 bases separating them. Germline-derived CDR1 and CDR2 are MNHEY and SVGAGI.

The rearrangement joins TRBV6-2 or TRBV6-3 to TRBJ1-2; the D is unclear. The germline V gene has CDR1 MNHEY and CDR2 SVGEGT. V lost 0 bases, J lost 4 bases, and 12 bases lay in between. The CDR3 extends over 15 amino acids. The DNA for the CDR3 is TGTGCCAGCAGTTACTCGAGCGGGGATGGCTATGGCTACACCTTC. This encodes CASSYSSGDGYGYTF.

This clonotype was counted only a few times. The chain links TRBV6-6 to TRBJ2-1, with 10 bases aligning to TRBD2. After removal of 8 bases from V and 1 base from J, the junction contained 5 bases not matched to a gene. Germline V gene sequence: CDR1 MNHNY, CDR2 SVGAGI (reference sequence). The CDR3 spans 15 residues. CDR3 sequence reads: CASAIAGGSYNEQFF. Here the CDR3 DNA reads TGTGCCAGCGCCATAGCGGGGGGTTCCTACAATGAGCAGTTCTTC.